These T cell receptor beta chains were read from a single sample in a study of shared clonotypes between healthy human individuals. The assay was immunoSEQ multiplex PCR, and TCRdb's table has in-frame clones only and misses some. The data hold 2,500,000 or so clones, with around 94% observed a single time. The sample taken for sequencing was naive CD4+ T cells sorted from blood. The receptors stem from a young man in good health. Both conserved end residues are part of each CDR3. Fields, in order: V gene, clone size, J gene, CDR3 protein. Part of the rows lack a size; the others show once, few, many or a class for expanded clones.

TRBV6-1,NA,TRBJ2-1,CASSVSGVYNEQFF
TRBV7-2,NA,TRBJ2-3,CASSFVLRGDTQYF
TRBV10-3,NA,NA,CAINRGGSSYEQYF
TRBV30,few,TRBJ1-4,CAWSRYGEKLFF
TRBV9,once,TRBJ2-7,CASSATSGGAYEQYF
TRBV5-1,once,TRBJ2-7,CASTIGQGSSYEQYF
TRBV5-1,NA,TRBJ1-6,CASSLDTGQNSPLHF
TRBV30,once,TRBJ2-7,CAWKEHHSYEQYF
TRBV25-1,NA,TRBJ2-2,CASSESGGELFF
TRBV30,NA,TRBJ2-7,CAWSPPSAYEQYF
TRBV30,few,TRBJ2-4,CAWSPPVGAQVDIQYF
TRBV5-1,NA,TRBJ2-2,CASSLAGQRNTGELFF
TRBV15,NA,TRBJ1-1,CATSGRVGFLNTEAFF
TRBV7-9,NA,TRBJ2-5,CASSYNGVQETQYF
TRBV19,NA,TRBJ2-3,CASTSTRASTDTQYF
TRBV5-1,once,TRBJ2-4,CASSSSSGGAKNIQYF
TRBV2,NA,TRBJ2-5,CASSEARVGGETQYF
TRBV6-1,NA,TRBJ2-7,CASSEEGGPYEQYF
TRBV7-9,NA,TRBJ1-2,CASSLARPGTGRHYGYTF
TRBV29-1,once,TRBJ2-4,CSVEPGTSQNIQYF
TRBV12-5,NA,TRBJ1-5,CASGWDRQQPQHF
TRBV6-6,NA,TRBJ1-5,CASSPRALTGQPQHF
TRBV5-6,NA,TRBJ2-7,CASSLDIGLGYEQYF
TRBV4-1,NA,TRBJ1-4,CASSQAGTGNEKLFF
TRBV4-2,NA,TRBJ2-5,CASSQVDRFQETQYF
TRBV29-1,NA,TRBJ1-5,CSVGRGSNQPQHF
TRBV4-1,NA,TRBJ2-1,CASSQAATSRSYNEQFF
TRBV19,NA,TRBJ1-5,CASNQVSGGNQPQHF
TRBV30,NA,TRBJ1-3,CACSDGAGNTIYF
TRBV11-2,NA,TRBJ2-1,CASSLGTSGSSYNEQFF
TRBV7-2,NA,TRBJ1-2,CASSPGAGYTF
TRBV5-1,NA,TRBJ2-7,CASRQGLAGGHEQYF
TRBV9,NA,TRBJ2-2,CASSAEGTGELFF
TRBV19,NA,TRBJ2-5,CASSIIAGGETQYF
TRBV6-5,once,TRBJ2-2,CASSYGLGGGTGELFF